The 19 T cell receptor beta chains in this list originate from one sample, sequenced in a study of identical twins (dated by TCRdb to the mid-2010s). The library came from 5' RACE. The instrument was an Illumina HiSeq 2000. Using fastp at Q25 and MiXCR, TCRdb reprocessed the public reads and kept productive beta chains. Rows matching on CDR3 protein sequence are summarized as one entry with the most common DNA and genes. This sample holds 450,000 to 500,000 distinct CDR3 sequences; roughly an eighth were observed only once. The leading ten clones occupy 0.8% to 1% of the sample. These same records also appear under a second study, on yellow fever vaccine responses in identical twins.

Specimen: CD4+ T cells sorted from blood. The source of these receptors is a young woman in good health.

This rearrangement joins TRBV3-1 to TRBJ2-1; D gene ambiguous. V was clipped by 4 bases and J by 5 bases, with 15 bases between them. The CDR3 consists of 15 residues. In germline, CDR1 is LGHDT, CDR2 YNNKEL (reference sequence). Here the CDR3 reads CASSRLRADHNEQFF. CDR3 nucleotides: TGTGCCAGCAGCCGTCTCCGGGCCGACCACAATGAGCAGTTCTTC.

In this sample, this clonotype turned up a few times. The V call is TRBV18, the J call TRBJ1-2; tentatively, D is TRBD1 (6 bases). Per germline, CDR1 KGHSH and CDR2 LQKENI. CDR3 length equals 13 residues. V was cut by 1 base and J by 4 bases, with 7 bases left in between. CDR3 amino acids: CASSPQGVYGYTF. The CDR3 DNA follows: TGTGCCAGCTCACCACAGGGGGTCTATGGCTACACCTTC. The variable domain in full, with the rest retrieved from reference TRBV18 and TRBJ1-2, is NAGVMQNPRHLVRRRGQEARLRCSPMKGHSHVYWYRQLPEEGLKFMVYLQKENIIDESGMPKERFSAEFPKEGPSILRIQQVVRGDSAAYFCASSPQGVYGYTFGSGTRLTVV.

This clonotype appeared a few times. The genes are TRBV19 and TRBJ2-4, with a tentative D call TRBD1 (5 bases). CDR3 length: 14 residues. V was pared by 0 bases and J by 6 bases, with 9 bases between. Germline CDR1 LNHDA, CDR2 SQIVND (reference sequence). This chain's CDR3 is CASSIEPGPNIQYF. The DNA for the CDR3 is TGTGCCAGTAGTATAGAGCCAGGGCCAAACATTCAGTACTTC.

The V and J genes are TRBV12-3 or TRBV12-4 and TRBJ1-3; possible D gene TRBD1, 5 bases. V gave up 4 bases and J gave up 9 bases, with 10 bases separating them. The CDR3 runs to 12 residues. CDR3 amino acids: CASSWTRGTIYF. CDR3 in DNA: TGTGCCAGCAGTTGGACAAGGGGCACCATATATTTT.

The rearrangement uses TRBV7-9 and TRBJ2-7; D is ambiguous. Per germline, CDR1 SEHNR and CDR2 FQNEAQ (reference sequence). V was clipped by 7 bases and J by 0 bases, with 13 bases between them. The CDR3 covers 14 residues. CDR3 in DNA: TGTGCCAGCAAAAAGACAAGTAGCTCCTACGAGCAGTACTTC. Its translation: CASKKTSSSYEQYF.

The chain carries TRBV6-6 and TRBJ2-1, with 12 bases aligning to TRBD1. After removal of 8 bases from V and 7 bases from J, the junction contained 3 bases not matched to a gene. Germline CDR1 is MNHNY and CDR2 is SVGAGI (reference sequence). The CDR3 runs 13 residues. In DNA, the CDR3 is TGTGCCAGCCGGGACAGGGGGCTGAATGAGCAGTTCTTC. Its translation: CASRDRGLNEQFF.

This clonotype was seen a few times. The chain joins TRBV11-2 to TRBJ2-3; a possible D gene is TRBD2 (5 bases). Germline CDR1 SGHAT, CDR2 FQNNGV. The CDR3 has 14 amino acids. V shed 4 bases and J shed 0 bases, with 8 bases lying between them. Here the CDR3 DNA reads TGTGCCAGCAGCTATAGCGTTAGCACAGATACGCAGTATTTT. Translated, it gives CASSYSVSTDTQYF.

The chain recombines TRBV4-3 with TRBJ1-1; D gene uncertain. Germline values: CDR1 LGHNA, CDR2 YSLEER. V dropped 0 bases and J dropped 11 bases, with 16 bases sitting between them. The CDR3 loop spans 14 amino acids. The CDR3 sequence is CASSQDLGTKVAFF. DNA of the CDR3: TGCGCCAGCAGCCAAGATTTGGGAACTAAAGTGGCTTTCTTT.

This clonotype came up many times. J is TRBJ2-4 and V is TRBV2; 8 bases fit TRBD1. Germline values: CDR1 SNHLY, CDR2 FYNNEI. V lost 3 bases and J lost 8; bases outside the gene matches: 6. The CDR3 is 14 residues long. This CDR3 is CASSDRTGSHIQYF. CDR3 sequence (DNA): TGTGCCAGCAGTGACAGGACAGGGTCACACATTCAGTACTTC.

This clonotype came up many times. The chain combines TRBV12-3 or TRBV12-4 with TRBJ2-3; possible D gene TRBD1, 6 bases. This CDR3 is 15 amino acids long. V lost 6 bases, J lost 3 bases, and 16 bases lay in between. In nucleotides, the CDR3 is TGTGCCAGCAGCTACAGGGAGCTTGGAACAGATACGCAGTATTTT. Encoded protein: CASSYRELGTDTQYF.

This chain uses TRBV2 with TRBJ1-1, with 9 bases aligning to TRBD1. J gave up 5 bases and V 2 bases, and 6 bases lay outside the gene matches. CDR1 and CDR2 from the germline V gene are SNHLY and FYNNEI. The CDR3 loop spans 15 amino acids. This chain's CDR3 is CASSETGGASTEAFF. The CDR3 DNA reads TGTGCCAGCAGTGAAACAGGGGGCGCAAGTACTGAAGCTTTCTTT.

The chain has TRBV6-2 or TRBV6-3 and TRBJ2-1; D remains unclear. The germline V gene has CDR1 MNHEY and CDR2 SVGEGT. The CDR3 sequence is 12 residues long. With 6 bases removed from V and 3 bases from J, the gap between germline ends came to 6 bases. CDR3 coding DNA: TGTGCCAGCAGGATTATCTACAATGAGCAGTTCTTC. Protein: CASRIIYNEQFF.

This clonotype was observed a few times. The chain is built from TRBV11-2 and TRBJ2-5; weak D call: TRBD1 (6 bases). The CDR3 loop spans 12 amino acids. CDR1 and CDR2 (germline): SGHAT, FQNNGV. The V end was cut by 7 bases, the J end by 5 bases, with 11 bases between. CDR3 nucleotide sequence: TGTGCCAGCATGGGGGCGGGTGAGACCCAGTACTTC. Translation: CASMGAGETQYF. The full variable domain, rest sourced from reference TRBV11-2 and TRBJ2-5, is EAGVAQSPRYKIIEKRQSVAFWCNPISGHATLYWYQQILGQGPKLLIQFQNNGVVDDSQLPKDRFSAERLKGVDSTLKIQPAKLEDSAVYLCASMGAGETQYFGPGTRLLVL.

CDR3 sequence: CASSQDSSRRTQYF. The CDR3 DNA follows: TGCGCCAGCAGCCAAGATTCTTCCCGGCGGACCCAGTACTTC. V usage is TRBV4-3 and J usage is TRBJ2-5; D gene unclear. V was shortened by 0 bases and J by 7 bases, with 12 bases between the two germline ends. The CDR3 has 14 amino acids. Germline CDR1 LGHNA, CDR2 YSLEER.

In its sample, this clonotype was seen a few times. V gene TRBV7-2 combines with J gene TRBJ2-3; 7 bases match TRBD2. Per germline, CDR1 SGHTA and CDR2 FQGNSA. J gave up 4 bases and V 1 base, and 5 bases lay outside the gene matches. The CDR3 totals 15 residues. The CDR3 region has the DNA TGTGCCAGCAGCTTAGTAGGGCGGGAGCCAGATACGCAGTATTTT. Amino acids: CASSLVGREPDTQYF.

The rearrangement uses TRBV18 and TRBJ2-1; TRBD2 matches 8 bases. The length of the CDR3 is 16 residues. Germline loops: CDR1 KGHSH, CDR2 LQKENI. V trimming: 2 bases; J trimming: 7 bases; junction bases outside the gene matches: 10. The CDR3 DNA reads as TGTGCCAGCTCACCAGCTAAACTAGCGGATGAGAATGAGCAGTTCTTC. It encodes CASSPAKLADENEQFF.

The V gene is TRBV25-1, the J gene TRBJ2-7, with D tentatively TRBD1 (6 bases). Germline V gives CDR1 MGHDK, CDR2 SYGVNS. The length of the CDR3 is 16 residues. The V end lost 6 bases, the J end lost 3 bases, and 21 bases lay between the germline ends. CDR3 sequence: CASSPKRQEKYYEQYF. CDR3 sequence (DNA): TGTGCCAGCAGCCCAAAACGACAGGAGAAATACTACGAGCAGTACTTC.

V and J are TRBV7-2 and TRBJ2-1, with D perhaps TRBD1 (6 bases). The CDR3 has 13 residues. The germline CDR1 and CDR2 sequences are SGHTA and FQGNSA. Trimming took off 0 bases at V and 15 bases at J, with 15 bases between the two ends. CDR3 in DNA: TGTGCCAGCAGCTTAGCGCTCACAGGGCCTCCGTTCTTC. Translated, it gives CASSLALTGPPFF.

V usage is TRBV29-1 and J usage is TRBJ2-4; weak D call: TRBD2 (6 bases). V was clipped by 7 bases and J by 7 bases, with 20 bases between them. Germline CDR1 is SQVTM and CDR2 is ANQGSEA. The CDR3 is made up of 14 amino acids. CDR3 in amino acids: CSATGFAGSNIQYF. Written as DNA, the CDR3 is TGCAGCGCCACGGGGTTCGCGGGATCCAACATTCAGTACTTC.